A single sample is the source of the 20 T cell receptor beta chains below, sequenced in a study of cytomegalovirus exposure and HLA in healthy donors. The primer mix had 60 Vbeta and 13 Jbeta primers. The repertoire was sequenced with immunoSEQ multiplex PCR; TCRdb's copy has only in-frame clones and lacks some. Here the sample spans tens of thousands of clones, about 84% being singletons. The sequenced sample was PBMCs. The receptors shown here come from a male donor in good health and CMV-seronegative.

The chain is built from TRBV6-1 and TRBJ2-2; 12 bases are shared with TRBD2. Germline CDR1 reads MNHNS; CDR2 reads SASEGT. CDR3 size: 19 residues. Unmatched junction bases numbered 12, after V lost 0 bases and J lost 7 bases. Here the CDR3 DNA reads TGTGCCAGCAGTGAAGCTGTGACTAGCGGGGGAAACAGAAACGGGGAGCTGTTTTTT. This encodes CASSEAVTSGGNRNGELFF.

V usage is TRBV6-6 and J usage is TRBJ2-7, with a tentative D call TRBD1 (6 bases). V was trimmed by 0 bases and J by 3 bases, leaving 9 bases between them. The CDR3 is 14 residues long. Germline lookup yields CDR1 MNHNY and CDR2 SVGAGI (reference sequence). CDR3 nucleotides: TGTGCCAGCAGTTACTCCCTGGACAGCTACGAGCAGTACTTC. Translated: CASSYSLDSYEQYF.

This clone occurred a few times. This sequence joins TRBV27 and TRBJ1-6; tentative D call: TRBD1 (5 bases). Germline V gives CDR1 MNHEY, CDR2 SMNVEV (reference sequence). The V end was cut by 5 bases, the J end by 7 bases, with 21 bases between. This CDR3 is 17 amino acids long. The CDR3 loop reads CASSPATVPTPNSPLHF. DNA for the CDR3: TGTGCCAGCAGTCCCGCGACAGTTCCTACACCGAATTCACCCCTCCACTTT.

The chain couples TRBV12-5 to TRBJ1-5, with 9 bases matching TRBD1. Germline V gives CDR1 LGHNT, CDR2 FRNRAP. The CDR3 totals 18 residues. The V segment lost 4 bases and the J segment 8 bases; nucleotides outside the gene matches: 18. CDR3 protein: CASGSFKQGAALTKPQHF. The CDR3 bases are TGTGCTAGTGGTTCCTTCAAACAGGGGGCCGCGTTAACCAAGCCCCAGCATTTT. The variable domain in full, completed from reference TRBV12-5 and TRBJ1-5, reads DARVTQTPRHKVTEMGQEVTMRCQPILGHNTVFWYRQTMMQGLELLAYFRNRAPLDDSGMPKDRFSAEMPDATLATLKIQPSEPRDSAVYFCASGSFKQGAALTKPQHFGDGTRLSIL.

The CDR3 spells CASNHMRASGESDTQYF. Here the CDR3 DNA reads TGTGCCAGCAACCACATGAGGGCTAGCGGGGAGTCAGATACGCAGTATTTT. The chain links TRBV2 to TRBJ2-3, with 9 bases aligning to TRBD2. Germline V gene data show CDR1 as SNHLY and CDR2 as FYNNEI. Germline trimming cut 7 bases from V and 4 bases from J; bases unmatched to any gene: 15. The CDR3 has 17 amino acids.

V gene TRBV29-1 combines with J gene TRBJ1-1, with unresolved D. CDR1 SQVTM and CDR2 ANQGSEA come from the germline V gene. CDR3 size: 11 residues. Trimming left V 4 bases short and J 8 bases short, with 11 bases between. CDR3 nucleotide sequence: TGCAGCGTTGGAGTGGGCAGAGAAGCTTTCTTT. It encodes CSVGVGREAFF. Supplemented by reference TRBV29-1 and TRBJ1-1, the full variable domain reads SAVISQKPSRDICQRGTSLTIQCQVDSQVTMMFWYRQQPGQSLTLIATANQGSEATYESGFVIDKFPISRPNLTFSTLTVSNMSPEDSSIYLCSVGVGREAFFGQGTRLTVV.

A single count supports this clone. The V and J genes are TRBV7-8 and TRBJ1-2; 8 bases are shared with TRBD1. CDR1 is SGHVS, CDR2 FQNEAQ, per germline. V lost 5 bases, J lost 8 bases, and 7 bases stayed unmatched. The CDR3 totals 13 residues. CDR3 in DNA: TGTGCCAGCAGCCCAGGGGGCGCATCCGGCTACACCTTC. Its translation is CASSPGGASGYTF.

In its sample, this clone was seen a few times. The chain carries TRBV6-6 and TRBJ2-3; 8 bases are shared with TRBD2. The length of the CDR3 is 15 residues. CDR1 and CDR2 (germline): MNHNY, SVGAGI (reference sequence). The V and J ends lost 5 bases and 1 base, in that order; junction bases with no gene match: 5. CDR3 sequence: CASSEEAGGTDTQYF. For the CDR3, the DNA is TGTGCCAGCAGTGAGGAAGCGGGGGGCACAGATACGCAGTATTTT.

The V and J genes are TRBV21-1 and TRBJ1-5; TRBD1 is the table's D call and was not checked against the DNA. TRBV21-1 is recorded as a pseudogene. The CDR3 loop spans 17 amino acids. CDR3 in amino acids: CASSRAGTAGPDQPQHF. The CDR3 nucleotides read TGTGCCAGCAGCAGGGCGGGGACAGCTGGGCCAGATCAGCCCCAGCATTTT.

The DNA for the CDR3 is TGCGCCAGCAAGGACAGGAAGGGATTCTCTGGAAACACCATATATTTT. Protein sequence: CASKDRKGFSGNTIYF. This chain joins TRBV23-1 and TRBJ1-3; 7 bases align to TRBD1. TRBV23-1 is an open reading frame, and its role is uncertain. Germline trimming cut 7 bases from V and 0 bases from J; bases unmatched to any gene: 9. CDR3 length: 16 amino acids.

The chain has TRBV5-4 and TRBJ2-7, with D perhaps matching TRBD2 (5 bases). CDR3 length equals 12 residues. V was cut by 4 bases and J by 3 bases, with 8 bases left in between. Germline V lookup: CDR1 SGHNT, CDR2 YYREEE (reference sequence). The CDR3 region has the DNA TGTGCCAGCAGCCCGGACTTCTACGAGCAGTACTTC. Its translation: CASSPDFYEQYF. Using reference TRBV5-4 and TRBJ2-7 for the parts outside the CDR3, the full variable domain is ETGVTQSPTHLIKTRGQQVTLRCSSQSGHNTVSWYQQALGQGPQFIFQYYREEENGRGNFPPRFSGLQFPNYSSELNVNALELDDSALYLCASSPDFYEQYFGPGTRLTVT.

This clone was seen more than once but under ten times. The V call is TRBV19, the J call TRBJ1-2, with D perhaps matching TRBD1 (6 bases). V was pared by 3 bases and J by 8 bases, with 34 bases between. The CDR3 contains 20 residues. CDR1 and CDR2 from the germline V gene are LNHDA and SQIVND (reference sequence). The CDR3 loop reads CASSIFRSASGAGDLFGYTF. CDR3 sequence (DNA): TGTGCCAGTAGTATTTTTCGGTCAGCCTCCGGGGCAGGGGACCTTTTCGGCTACACCTTC.

The chain has TRBV7-3 and TRBJ2-2, with D possibly matching TRBD1 (6 bases). Trimming removed 4 bases from V and 2 bases from J, with 14 bases in between. This CDR3 comprises 16 residues. Germline V gene sequence: CDR1 SGHTA, CDR2 FQGTGA. CDR3 sequence reads: CASSSSGTPNTGELFF. Written as DNA, the CDR3 is TGTGCCAGCAGCTCGTCCGGGACACCAAACACCGGGGAGCTGTTTTTT.

The rearrangement links TRBV6-1 to TRBJ1-2; the D is unclear. The CDR3 length is 15 residues. The V and J ends lost 8 bases and 2 bases respectively, with 18 bases between them. Per germline, CDR1 MNHNS and CDR2 SASEGT. The CDR3 loop is CASSSRGEWNYGYTF. CDR3 in DNA: TGTGCCAGCTCAAGTCGGGGAGAGTGGAACTATGGCTACACCTTC.

This chain connects TRBV15 to TRBJ1-1, with no clear D. The CDR3 has 17 amino acids. The V and J ends lost 3 bases and 1 base respectively, with 18 bases between them. The germline V gene has CDR1 LNHNV and CDR2 YYDKDF (reference sequence). The CDR3 sequence: CATSRDLLVGENTEAFF. The CDR3 bases are TGTGCCACCAGCAGGGATCTCCTTGTCGGGGAGAACACTGAAGCTTTCTTT.

J is TRBJ2-2 and V is TRBV5-1; D perhaps matches TRBD2 (6 bases). V lost 5 bases to trimming and J lost 2 bases, with 10 bases between them. The CDR3 sequence is 14 residues long. Germline V lookup: CDR1 SGHRS, CDR2 YFSETQ. This chain's CDR3 is CASRPSVNTGELFF. In DNA form, the CDR3 reads TGCGCCAGCAGGCCTAGCGTCAACACCGGGGAGCTGTTTTTT.

This rearrangement joins TRBV12-5 to TRBJ2-5; 8 nucleotides align to TRBD1. The CDR3 runs to 14 residues. The V segment lost 6 bases and the J segment 2 bases; nucleotides outside the gene matches: 5. From germline, CDR1 is LGHNT and CDR2 FRNRAP. CDR3 region: CASGNRQGQETQYF. The CDR3 bases are TGTGCTAGTGGAAATCGACAGGGGCAAGAGACCCAGTACTTC. Variable domain in full (rest from reference TRBV12-5 and TRBJ2-5): DARVTQTPRHKVTEMGQEVTMRCQPILGHNTVFWYRQTMMQGLELLAYFRNRAPLDDSGMPKDRFSAEMPDATLATLKIQPSEPRDSAVYFCASGNRQGQETQYFGPGTRLLVL.

A few counts support this clone. The rearrangement uses TRBV7-2 and TRBJ2-3; tentatively, D is TRBD2 (6 bases). The CDR3 is made up of 15 amino acids. Germline V gene sequence: CDR1 SGHTA, CDR2 FQGNSA. Trimming took off 1 base at V and 1 base at J, with 9 bases between the two ends. In nucleotides, the CDR3 is TGTGCCAGCAGCTTAGTCGGCGGGGGCACAGATACGCAGTATTTT. Its protein product is CASSLVGGGTDTQYF.

This clone was detected once. The chain couples TRBV7-2 to TRBJ1-5; TRBD1 agrees at 8 bases. J gave up 0 bases and V 2 bases, and 9 bases lay outside the gene matches. This CDR3 comprises 18 residues. Germline loops: CDR1 SGHTA, CDR2 FQGNSA. The CDR3 sequence is CASSLPGQASYSNQPQHF. The CDR3 coding sequence is TGTGCCAGCAGCTTACCGGGACAGGCTTCCTATAGCAATCAGCCCCAGCATTTT.

V gene TRBV5-1 combines with J gene TRBJ2-3; 9 bases fit TRBD1. This CDR3 has 15 amino acids. The trim removed 0 bases at V and 3 bases at J, leaving 2 bases unmatched. Germline loops: CDR1 SGHRS, CDR2 YFSETQ. This chain's CDR3 is CASSLGQGGTDTQYF. The CDR3 DNA is TGCGCCAGCAGCTTGGGACAGGGGGGTACAGATACGCAGTATTTT.